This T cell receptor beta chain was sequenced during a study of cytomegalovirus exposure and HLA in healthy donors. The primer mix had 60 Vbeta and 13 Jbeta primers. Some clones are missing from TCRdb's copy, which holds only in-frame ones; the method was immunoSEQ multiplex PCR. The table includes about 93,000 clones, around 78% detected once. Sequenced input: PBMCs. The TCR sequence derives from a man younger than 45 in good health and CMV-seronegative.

In nucleotides, the CDR3 is TGTGCCAGCAGCACAGAGTCGACATGGGGCGAGCAGTACGTC. Translated, it gives CASSTESTWGEQYV. The chain recombines TRBV5-6 with TRBJ2-7; D is ambiguous. The CDR3 covers 14 residues. Trimming pared 4 bases from V and 6 bases from J, leaving 17 bases between. Germline V gene data show CDR1 as SGHDT and CDR2 as YYEEEE.